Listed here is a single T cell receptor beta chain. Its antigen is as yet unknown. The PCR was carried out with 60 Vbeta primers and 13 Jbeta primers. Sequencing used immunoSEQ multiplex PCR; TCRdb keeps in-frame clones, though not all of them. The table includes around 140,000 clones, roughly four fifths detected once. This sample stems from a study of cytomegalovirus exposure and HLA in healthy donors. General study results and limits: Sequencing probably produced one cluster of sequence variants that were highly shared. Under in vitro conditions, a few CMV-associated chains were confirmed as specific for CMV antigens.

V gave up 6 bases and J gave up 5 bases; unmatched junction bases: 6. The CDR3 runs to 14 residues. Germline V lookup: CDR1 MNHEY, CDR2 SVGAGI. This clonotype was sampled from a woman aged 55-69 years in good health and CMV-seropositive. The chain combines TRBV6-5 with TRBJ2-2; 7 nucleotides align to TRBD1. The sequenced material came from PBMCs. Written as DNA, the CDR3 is TGTGCCAGCAGAGACAGACAGGGTACCGGGGAGCTGTTTTTT. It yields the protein CASRDRQGTGELFF.